The sequence of this TCR beta chain was determined in a study of T-cell reconstitution after alpha-beta-depleted transplantation in children. V lost 9 bases to trimming and J lost 3 bases, with 14 bases between them. This CDR3 spans 13 amino acids. The germline gives CDR1 LNHDA, CDR2 SQIVND (reference sequence). Unique molecular identifiers tagged the TCRbeta library. TCRdb independently ran MiXCR on the PCR reads; one entry per CDR3 protein. The table has around 490,000 distinct CDR3 sequences, more than 9.5% seen once. The study, taken as a whole, reports: Surviving recipient T cells and thymic progenitors underlay high day-60 TCRbeta diversity in some patients. Newly made T cells mostly supplied T-cell counts and diversity one year after transplant. Reports say that about two months after transplant, the alpha-beta T cells came out of several hundred graft clones that had expanded.

Regarding this clonotype: The antigen remains unidentified.

This clonotype was sampled from a female patient aged 2-9 years who had a stem cell transplant for aplastic anemia, so the T cells may come from the graft donor. The sample consisted of PBMCs, mostly from graft donor cells, taken 180 days after TCRalphabeta/CD19-depleted stem cell transplant. The V and J genes are TRBV19 and TRBJ2-5, with D possibly TRBD2 on 6 matching bases. The CDR3 reads CARGRGEEETQYF. CDR3 nucleotides: TGTGCCAGGGGGAGAGGGGAGGAAGAGACCCAGTACTTC. Variable domain in full (rest from reference TRBV19 and TRBJ2-5): DGGITQSPKYLFRKEGQNVTLSCEQNLNHDAMYWYRQDPGQGLRLIYYSQIVNDFQKGDIAEGYSVSREKKESFPLTVTSAQKNPTAFYLCARGRGEEETQYFGPGTRLLVL.